These 25 T cell receptor beta chains came from one sample sequenced in a study of chemoradiotherapy in HPV16-positive cancers. The repertoire was sequenced with immunoSEQ multiplex PCR; TCRdb's copy has only in-frame clones and lacks some. The sample lists 20,000 to 25,000 clones; approximately 89% were seen once. Sequencing was performed on blood, taken from a patient who underwent chemoradiotherapy. These receptors were collected from a human donor with HPV-associated anogenital cancer.

The V and J genes are TRBV6-5 and TRBJ1-2; D is unresolved. Germline CDR1 MNHEY, CDR2 SVGAGI. The CDR3 runs 15 residues. The V gene lost 4 bases and the J gene lost 1 base, with 13 bases spanning the gap. CDR3 region: CASSSVIESNYGYTF. The CDR3 region has the DNA TGTGCCAGCAGTTCAGTGATTGAAAGTAACTATGGCTACACCTTC.

CDR3 loop: CASSLLQGAQEKLFF. For the CDR3, the DNA is TGCGCCAGCAGCTTGCTGCAGGGGGCCCAGGAAAAACTGTTTTTT. V usage is TRBV5-1 and J usage is TRBJ1-4, with 8 bases that match TRBD1. Germline V CDR1 and CDR2: SGHRS, YFSETQ. J lost 8 bases, V lost 1 base, and 7 bases had no gene match. The CDR3 sequence is 15 residues long. Full variable domain (missing parts from reference TRBV5-1 and TRBJ1-4): KAGVTQTPRYLIKTRGQQVTLSCSPISGHRSVSWYQQTPGQGLQFLFEYFSETQRNKGNFPGRFSGRQFSNSRSEMNVSTLELGDSALYLCASSLLQGAQEKLFFGSGTQLSVL.

The chain is built from TRBV4-1 and TRBJ2-1; D ambiguous. Germline CDR1 and CDR2: MGHRA and YSYEKL. V lost 1 base and J lost 12, with 10 bases in between. The CDR3 is 12 amino acids. CDR3 DNA sequence: TGCGCCAGCAGCCAAGGGGTGTCCGCGCAGTTCTTC. Its translation is CASSQGVSAQFF.

V and J are TRBV27 and TRBJ1-2, with TRBD1 matching over 10 bases. Trimming at V came to 6 bases and at J to 8 bases, leaving 12 bases not matched to a gene. CDR1 and CDR2 (germline): MNHEY, SMNVEV (reference sequence). The CDR3 is 15 amino acids. CDR3 loop: CASRGTGVGAGGYTF. The CDR3 bases are TGTGCCAGCAGGGGGACAGGGGTAGGCGCAGGCGGCTACACCTTC.

The chain links TRBV5-6 to TRBJ1-1, with TRBD1 as a possible D gene (6 bases). Germline V gives CDR1 SGHDT, CDR2 YYEEEE. Deletions cut 0 bases from V and 4 bases from J, with 16 bases between. The CDR3 extends over 16 amino acids. The chain's CDR3 is CASSLAAGAVVTEAFF. The CDR3, as DNA: TGTGCCAGCAGCTTGGCCGCAGGGGCGGTTGTCACTGAAGCTTTCTTT.

The chain couples TRBV27 to TRBJ2-5; D is perhaps TRBD1 (6 bases). TRBJ2-7 matches the DNA end more closely, so the J call is doubtful. The CDR3 consists of 13 residues. Germline V CDR1 and CDR2: MNHEY, SMNVEV (reference sequence). The CDR3 here is CASSPRQVYEQYF. The CDR3 DNA reads TGTGCCAGCAGTCCTCGACAGGTCTACGAGCAGTACTTC.

The genes are TRBV19 and TRBJ2-5; D is undetermined. Trimming pared 6 bases from V and 1 base from J, leaving 9 bases between. The CDR3 totals 13 residues. The V gene's germline CDR1 is LNHDA and CDR2 SQIVND (reference sequence). In DNA form, the CDR3 reads TGTGCCAGTAGCTGGGCAGGCCAAGAGACCCAGTACTTC. It translates to CASSWAGQETQYF.

CDR3 region: CASSSTRAVNTEAFF. For the CDR3, the DNA is TGTGCCAGCAGCTCTACCCGGGCCGTGAACACTGAAGCTTTCTTT. This rearrangement joins TRBV6-6 to TRBJ1-1; no clear D. The CDR3 runs to 15 residues. The V and J ends lost 6 bases and 0 bases respectively, with 14 bases between them. The germline CDR1 and CDR2 sequences are MNHNY and SVGAGI (reference sequence).

This clone rates as medium-sized. The V and J genes are TRBV7-9 and TRBJ1-6, with 7 bases matching TRBD1. CDR1 SEHNR and CDR2 FQNEAQ come from the germline V gene (reference sequence). Germline trimming cut 10 bases from V and 10 bases from J; bases unmatched to any gene: 10. The CDR3 is 13 residues long. Here the CDR3 DNA reads TGTGCCACCCAGGGGCCAGGGGGATCACCCCTCCACTTT. Its protein is CATQGPGGSPLHF.

The J gene is TRBJ2-1, the V gene TRBV27; maybe TRBD1 (5 bases). This CDR3 is built from 15 residues. V lost 4 bases and J 8 bases, leaving 18 bases between the germline ends. CDR1 and CDR2 (germline): MNHEY, SMNVEV (reference sequence). DNA of the CDR3: TGTGCCAGCAGTTGGGGCAGGGCCGCAGTAGATGAGCAGTTCTTC. This translates into CASSWGRAAVDEQFF.

V usage is TRBV7-3 and J usage is TRBJ2-5; 8 nucleotides agree with TRBD2. The CDR3 length is 14 residues. The germline V gene has CDR1 SGHTA and CDR2 FQGTGA. V dropped 6 bases and J dropped 6; count of bases not matched to a gene: 9. CDR3 residues: CASRGGGSVKTQYF. The DNA for the CDR3 is TGTGCCAGCAGGGGCGGGGGGTCGGTGAAGACCCAGTACTTC.

This chain uses TRBV15 with TRBJ1-5; possibly TRBD1 for D (5 bases). Germline V gene data show CDR1 as LNHNV and CDR2 as YYDKDF (reference sequence). The length of the CDR3 is 14 residues. Trimming stripped 8 bases from V and 4 bases from J, with 15 bases between. As DNA, the CDR3 is TGTGCCACCGCCCGGGGGAGAGCGAATCAGCCCCAGCATTTT. Its protein product is CATARGRANQPQHF.

The chain links TRBV11-2 to TRBJ1-5; D may be TRBD1 (6 bases). Trimming left V 5 bases short and J 7 bases short, with 15 bases between. CDR3 length: 14 amino acids. Looked up from germline, CDR1 is SGHAT and CDR2 is FQNNGV. The CDR3 region has the DNA TGTGCCAGCAGCCGTGGAGGGGGAGGGCAGCCCCAGCATTTT. Its protein is CASSRGGGGQPQHF.

The gene calls are TRBV5-1 and TRBJ1-5, with 8 bases matching TRBD1. The germline CDR1 and CDR2 sequences are SGHRS and YFSETQ. V shed 0 bases and J 2 bases; nucleotides not matched to a gene: 1. The CDR3 is made up of 15 amino acids. DNA for the CDR3: TGCGCCAGCAGCTTGGTGACAGGGGGCAATCAGCCCCAGCATTTT. This sequence encodes CASSLVTGGNQPQHF.

This chain connects TRBV6-6 to TRBJ2-1, with D uncertain. Per germline, CDR1 MNHNY and CDR2 SVGAGI (reference sequence). V was trimmed by 2 bases and J by 3 bases, leaving 11 bases between them. The CDR3 is made up of 15 amino acids. DNA for the CDR3: TGTGCCAGCAGTTACCCGATGACTGTCTACAATGAGCAGTTCTTC. Its translation is CASSYPMTVYNEQFF.

CDR3 region: CASRLRGGSYEQYF. DNA for the CDR3: TGTGCCAGCAGACTGCGGGGAGGATCCTACGAGCAGTACTTC. V and J are TRBV27 and TRBJ2-7, with D maybe TRBD2 (6 bases). V was shortened by 6 bases and J by 1 base, with 13 bases between the two germline ends. The CDR3 runs to 14 residues. Germline CDR1 and CDR2: MNHEY and SMNVEV (reference sequence).

In DNA, the CDR3 is TGTGCCAGCATTGCGGGGGGACTCAATGAGCAGTTCTTC. Its protein is CASIAGGLNEQFF. The chain combines TRBV6-1 with TRBJ2-1; 8 bases map to TRBD2. Unmatched junction bases numbered 5, after V lost 7 bases and J lost 6 bases. The CDR3 is 13 amino acids. CDR1 is MNHNS, CDR2 SASEGT, per germline.

This clone has just a few counts. The rearrangement links TRBV18 to TRBJ1-2; D call uncertain. There are 16 residues in the CDR3. CDR1 is KGHSH, CDR2 LQKENI, per germline. V lost 4 bases, J lost 9 bases, and 24 bases lay in between. The CDR3 sequence: CASSLSYGFFLERYTF. As DNA, the CDR3 is TGTGCCAGCTCACTATCGTACGGTTTCTTCCTAGAGCGCTACACCTTC.

This clone was seen a single time. J is TRBJ1-5 and V is TRBV21-1; the table assigns TRBD1, which was not confirmed against the DNA. TRBV21-1 is an annotated pseudogene. This CDR3 region has 14 residues. CDR3 in amino acids: CASSKVQGYQPQHF. The CDR3 DNA sequence: TGTGCCAGCAGCAAAGTACAGGGATACCAGCCCCAGCATTTT.

This chain uses TRBV11-2 with TRBJ2-3; no firm D call. Germline V gene sequence: CDR1 SGHAT, CDR2 FQNNGV. V was cut by 4 bases and J by 2 bases, with 1 base left in between. This CDR3 contains 11 residues. CDR3 coding DNA: TGTGCCAGCAGCTACACAGATACGCAGTATTTT. This sequence encodes CASSYTDTQYF.

The chain is built from TRBV5-4 and TRBJ1-3; D ambiguous. The CDR3 length is 15 residues. Looked up from germline, CDR1 is SGHNT and CDR2 is YYREEE (reference sequence). V was clipped by 4 bases and J by 2 bases, with 13 bases between them. This CDR3 reads CASSPPPAPGNTIYF. The CDR3 DNA reads TGTGCCAGCAGCCCTCCGCCAGCCCCTGGAAACACCATATATTTT.

Of note for this clone: Other DNA sequences in the sample encode the same CDR3. This sequence joins TRBV18 and TRBJ2-5; D is uncertain. Germline V gene sequence: CDR1 KGHSH, CDR2 LQKENI. Trimming shortened V by 5 bases and J by 2 bases, and 3 bases separated the two germline ends. There are 11 residues in the CDR3. Written as DNA, the CDR3 is TGTGCCAGCTCAACTCAAGAGACCCAGTACTTC. This encodes CASSTQETQYF.

This chain joins TRBV14 and TRBJ2-7, with D possibly matching TRBD2 (5 bases). This CDR3 has 19 residues. V gave up 3 bases and J gave up 4 bases, with 28 bases separating them. CDR1 SGHDN and CDR2 FVKESK come from the germline V gene. CDR3 bases: TGTGCCAGCAGCCACTGCACCACTTTTGAGTGGGAGTTGGGGTACGAGCAGTACTTC. Translating gives CASSHCTTFEWELGYEQYF.

The chain joins TRBV6-4 to TRBJ2-4; TRBD1 is a possible D gene (5 bases). Trimming removed 6 bases at V and 2 bases at J, with 17 bases between. The CDR3 runs to 16 residues. Per germline, CDR1 MRHNA and CDR2 SNTAGT. The CDR3 DNA reads as TGTGCCAGCAGGGAAAGGACAAGTGGTCCCAAAAACATTCAGTACTTC. Its translation: CASRERTSGPKNIQYF.

The chain uses TRBV6-6 and TRBJ1-4; 8 positions agree with TRBD1. The CDR3 totals 15 residues. The J segment lost 5 bases and the V segment lost 6 bases, leaving 8 bases of the junction unmatched. Germline V CDR1 and CDR2: MNHNY, SVGAGI (reference sequence). The CDR3 reads CASSSPGTGNEKLFF. In DNA, the CDR3 is TGTGCCAGCAGCTCACCCGGGACAGGCAATGAAAAACTGTTTTTT.